This TCR beta chain was sequenced in a study of a mutant IDH1 vaccine in newly diagnosed glioma. Overall study: Following radiotherapy alone, or alongside temozolomide cycles, vaccination was started after an interval of 4-6 weeks. Standard pretreatment was either radiotherapy, temozolomide, or, for most, radiochemotherapy with temozolomide. The week-35 safety follow-up was V12, and the week-47 study end was V13.

The protocol was immunoSEQ multiplex PCR, while the TCRdb copy is restricted to in-frame clones and leaves out a portion. The data show tens of thousands of clones, with around four fifths seen just once and 4% to 5.5% held by the top ten. About this clone: Its antigen is not known.

V dropped 2 bases and J dropped 1 base, with 5 bases sitting between them. The length of the CDR3 is 13 residues. Germline-derived CDR1 and CDR2 are KGHSH and LQKENI. Specified time point: week 47, end of study. Topical imiquimod was applied with each vaccine dose, which held 300 ug of mutant IDH1 20-mer peptide. The sample in question was PBMCs, obtained from a glioma patient whose treatment included an IDH1 peptide vaccine. This TCR was sampled from a man aged 35 to 55 with glioma. This chain connects TRBV18 to TRBJ1-1; tentatively, D is TRBD1 (5 bases). This CDR3 reads CASSPGGNTEAFF. CDR3 sequence (DNA): TGTGCCAGCTCACCAGGGGGGAACACTGAAGCTTTCTTT. Looking up the rest from reference TRBV18 and TRBJ1-1 gives the full variable domain: NAGVMQNPRHLVRRRGQEARLRCSPMKGHSHVYWYRQLPEEGLKFMVYLQKENIIDESGMPKERFSAEFPKEGPSILRIQQVVRGDSAAYFCASSPGGNTEAFFGQGTRLTVV.